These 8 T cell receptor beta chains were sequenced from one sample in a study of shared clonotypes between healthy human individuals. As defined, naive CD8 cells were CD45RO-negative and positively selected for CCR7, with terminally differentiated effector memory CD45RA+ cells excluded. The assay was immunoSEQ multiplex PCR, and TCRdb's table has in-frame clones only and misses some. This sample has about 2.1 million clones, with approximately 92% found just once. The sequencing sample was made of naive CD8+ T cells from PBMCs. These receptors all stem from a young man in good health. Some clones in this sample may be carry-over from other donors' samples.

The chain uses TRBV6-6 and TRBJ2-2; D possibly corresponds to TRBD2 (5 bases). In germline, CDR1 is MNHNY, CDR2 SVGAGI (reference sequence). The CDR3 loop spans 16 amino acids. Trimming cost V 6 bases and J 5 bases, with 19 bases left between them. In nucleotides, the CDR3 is TGTGCCAGCAGCCTCCTCGACGGTGGCGGGACCGGGGAGCTGTTTTTT. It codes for CASSLLDGGGTGELFF.

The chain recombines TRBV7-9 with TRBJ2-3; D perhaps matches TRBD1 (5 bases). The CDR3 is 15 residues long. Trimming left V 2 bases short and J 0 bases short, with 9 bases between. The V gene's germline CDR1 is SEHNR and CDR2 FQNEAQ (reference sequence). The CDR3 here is CASSLLDSSTDTQYF. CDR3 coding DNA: TGTGCCAGCAGCTTACTTGACAGTAGCACAGATACGCAGTATTTT.

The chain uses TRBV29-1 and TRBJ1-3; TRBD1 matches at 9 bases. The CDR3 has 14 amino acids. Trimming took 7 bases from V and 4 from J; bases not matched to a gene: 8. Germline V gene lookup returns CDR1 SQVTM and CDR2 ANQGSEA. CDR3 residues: CSARDRERGNTIYF. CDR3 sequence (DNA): TGCAGCGCGAGGGACAGGGAAAGGGGAAACACCATATATTTT.

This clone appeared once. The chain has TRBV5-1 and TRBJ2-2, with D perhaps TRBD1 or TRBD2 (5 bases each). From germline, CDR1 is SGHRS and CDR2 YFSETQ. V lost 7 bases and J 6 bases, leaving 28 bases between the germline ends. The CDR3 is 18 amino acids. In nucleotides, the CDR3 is TGCGCCAGCGGTGGTGGGACGGCCGTTCATCCGAGATCCGGGGAGCTGTTTTTT. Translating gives CASGGGTAVHPRSGELFF.

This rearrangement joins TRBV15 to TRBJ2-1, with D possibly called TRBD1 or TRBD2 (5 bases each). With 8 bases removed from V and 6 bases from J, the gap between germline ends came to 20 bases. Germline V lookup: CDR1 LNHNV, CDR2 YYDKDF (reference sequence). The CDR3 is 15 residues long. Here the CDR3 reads CATGHMGRSGNEQFF. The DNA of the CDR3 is TGTGCCACCGGCCACATGGGGCGGAGCGGCAATGAGCAGTTCTTC.

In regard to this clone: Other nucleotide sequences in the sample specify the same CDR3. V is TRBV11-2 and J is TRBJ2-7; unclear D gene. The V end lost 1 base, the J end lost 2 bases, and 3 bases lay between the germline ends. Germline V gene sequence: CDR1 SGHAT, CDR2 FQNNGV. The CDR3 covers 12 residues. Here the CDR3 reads CASSLGTYEQYF. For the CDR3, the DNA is TGTGCCAGCAGCTTAGGTACCTACGAGCAGTACTTC. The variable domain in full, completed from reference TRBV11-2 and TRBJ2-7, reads EAGVAQSPRYKIIEKRQSVAFWCNPISGHATLYWYQQILGQGPKLLIQFQNNGVVDDSQLPKDRFSAERLKGVDSTLKIQPAKLEDSAVYLCASSLGTYEQYFGPGTRLTVT.

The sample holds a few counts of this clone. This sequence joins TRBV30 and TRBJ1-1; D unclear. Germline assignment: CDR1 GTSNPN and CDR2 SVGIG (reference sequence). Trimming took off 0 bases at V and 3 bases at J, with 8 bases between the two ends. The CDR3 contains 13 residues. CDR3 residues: CAWSVLQYTEAFF. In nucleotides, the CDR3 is TGTGCCTGGAGTGTCCTTCAGTACACTGAAGCTTTCTTT.

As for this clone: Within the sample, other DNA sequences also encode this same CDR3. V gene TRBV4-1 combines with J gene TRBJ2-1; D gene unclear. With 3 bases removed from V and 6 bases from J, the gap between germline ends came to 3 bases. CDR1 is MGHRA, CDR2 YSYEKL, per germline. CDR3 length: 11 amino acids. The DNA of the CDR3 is TGCGCCAGCAGCCACCTCAATGAGCAGTTCTTC. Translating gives CASSHLNEQFF.